This T cell receptor beta chain stems from a study of CD8 T cells in Susac syndrome. The RNA input was roughly 0.45 to 1 ug, and it was reverse transcribed with random hexamers. TCRdb processed the immunoSEQ multiplex PCR reads anew with MiXCR; each CDR3 protein has one entry. The sample lists tens of thousands of distinct CDR3 sequences; 85% to 95% were seen once. Concerning this clonotype: What it binds is not known.

Findings of the study overall: As the study acknowledged, the number of individuals who were part of its TCR sequencing and HLA analysis was relatively small.

The TCR originated in a human donor in good health. The sample comprised CD8+ T cells from PBMCs.

CDR3 DNA: TGCAGTGCTAGAGATCTGTTGGGCTCCTACGAGCAGTACGTC. Its protein product is CSARDLLGSYEQYV. The chain employs TRBV20-1 and TRBJ2-7; D unresolved. Per germline, CDR1 DFQATT and CDR2 SNEGSKA (reference sequence). Trimming stripped 0 bases from V and 0 bases from J, with 9 bases between. This CDR3 is built from 14 residues.